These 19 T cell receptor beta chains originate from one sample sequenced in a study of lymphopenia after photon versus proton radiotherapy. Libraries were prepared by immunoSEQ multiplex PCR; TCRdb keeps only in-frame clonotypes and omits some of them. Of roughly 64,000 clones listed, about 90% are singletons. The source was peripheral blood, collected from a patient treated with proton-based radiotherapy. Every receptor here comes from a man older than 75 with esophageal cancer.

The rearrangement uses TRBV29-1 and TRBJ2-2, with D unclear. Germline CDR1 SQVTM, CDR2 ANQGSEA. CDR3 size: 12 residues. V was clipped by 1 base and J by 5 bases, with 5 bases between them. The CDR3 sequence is CSVEAPTGELFF. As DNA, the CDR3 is TGCAGCGTTGAAGCTCCAACCGGGGAGCTGTTTTTT.

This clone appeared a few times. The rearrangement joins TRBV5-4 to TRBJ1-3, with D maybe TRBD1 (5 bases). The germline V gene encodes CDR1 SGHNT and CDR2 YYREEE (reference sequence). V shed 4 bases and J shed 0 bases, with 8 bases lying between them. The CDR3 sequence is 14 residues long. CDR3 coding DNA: TGTGCCAGCAGCGTGGACATCTCTGGAAACACCATATATTTT. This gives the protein CASSVDISGNTIYF.

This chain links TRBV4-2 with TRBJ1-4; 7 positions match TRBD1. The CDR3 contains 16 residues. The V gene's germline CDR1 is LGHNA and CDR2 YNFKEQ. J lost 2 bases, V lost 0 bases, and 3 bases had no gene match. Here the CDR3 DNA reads TGTGCCAGCAGCCAAGATAAGGGGGCGACTAATGAAAAACTGTTTTTT. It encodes CASSQDKGATNEKLFF.

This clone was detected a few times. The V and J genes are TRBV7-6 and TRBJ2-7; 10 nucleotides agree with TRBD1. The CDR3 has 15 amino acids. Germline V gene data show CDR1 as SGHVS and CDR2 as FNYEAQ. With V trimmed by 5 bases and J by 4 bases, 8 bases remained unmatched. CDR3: CASSNPGTGAYEQYF. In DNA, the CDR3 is TGTGCCAGCAGCAACCCAGGGACAGGGGCGTACGAGCAGTACTTC.

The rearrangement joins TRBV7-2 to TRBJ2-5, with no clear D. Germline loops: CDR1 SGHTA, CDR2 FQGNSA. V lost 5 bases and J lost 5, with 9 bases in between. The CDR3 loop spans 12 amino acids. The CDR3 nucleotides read TGTGCCAGCAGCCGGGTGAGGGAGACCCAGTACTTC. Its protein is CASSRVRETQYF.

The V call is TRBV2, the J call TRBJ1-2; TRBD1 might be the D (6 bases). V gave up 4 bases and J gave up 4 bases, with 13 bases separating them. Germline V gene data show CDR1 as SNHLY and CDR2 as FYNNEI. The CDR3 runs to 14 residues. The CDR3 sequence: CASSGPLGGYGYTF. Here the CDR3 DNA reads TGTGCCAGCAGTGGGCCGCTAGGGGGCTATGGCTACACCTTC.

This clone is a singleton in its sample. The CDR3 region has the DNA TGTGCCAGCAGCGACGGGAGCAAAAAAAACACTGAAGCTTTCTTT. Translating it yields CASSDGSKKNTEAFF. The chain joins TRBV6-1 to TRBJ1-1; D gene unclear. The CDR3 is 15 amino acids. The V and J ends lost 6 bases and 2 bases respectively, with 16 bases between them. The germline gives CDR1 MNHNS, CDR2 SASEGT.

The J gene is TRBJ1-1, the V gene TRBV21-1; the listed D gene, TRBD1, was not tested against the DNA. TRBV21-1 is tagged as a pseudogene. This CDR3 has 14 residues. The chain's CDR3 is CASSIGTANTEAFF. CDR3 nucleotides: TGTGCCAGCAGCATCGGGACAGCAAACACTGAAGCTTTCTTT.

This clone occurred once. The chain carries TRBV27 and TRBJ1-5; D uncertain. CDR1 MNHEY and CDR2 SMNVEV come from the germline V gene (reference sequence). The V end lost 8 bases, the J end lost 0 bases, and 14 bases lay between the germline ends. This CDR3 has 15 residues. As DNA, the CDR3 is TGTGCCAGCCGTCGTTGGCAGGATAGCAATCAGCCCCAGCATTTT. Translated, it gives CASRRWQDSNQPQHF.

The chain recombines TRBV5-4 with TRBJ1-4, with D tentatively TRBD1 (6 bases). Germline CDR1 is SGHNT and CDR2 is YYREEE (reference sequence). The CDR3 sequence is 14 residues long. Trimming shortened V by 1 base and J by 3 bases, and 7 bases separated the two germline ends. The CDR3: CASSLQGSNEKLFF. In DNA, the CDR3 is TGTGCCAGCAGCTTGCAGGGGTCTAATGAAAAACTGTTTTTT. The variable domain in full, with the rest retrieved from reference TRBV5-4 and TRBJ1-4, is ETGVTQSPTHLIKTRGQQVTLRCSSQSGHNTVSWYQQALGQGPQFIFQYYREEENGRGNFPPRFSGLQFPNYSSELNVNALELDDSALYLCASSLQGSNEKLFFGSGTQLSVL.

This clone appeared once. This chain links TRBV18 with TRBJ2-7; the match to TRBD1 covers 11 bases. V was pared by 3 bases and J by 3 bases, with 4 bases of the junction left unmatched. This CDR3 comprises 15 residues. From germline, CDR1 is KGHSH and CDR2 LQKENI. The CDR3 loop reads CASSPAGQGGYEQYF. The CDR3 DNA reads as TGTGCCAGCTCACCTGCGGGACAGGGGGGCTACGAGCAGTACTTC.

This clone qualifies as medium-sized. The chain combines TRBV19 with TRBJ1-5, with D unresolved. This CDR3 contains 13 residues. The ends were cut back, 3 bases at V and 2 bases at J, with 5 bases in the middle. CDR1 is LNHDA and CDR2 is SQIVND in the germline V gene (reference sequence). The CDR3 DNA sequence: TGTGCCAGTAGTATCCGGGGCAATCAGCCCCAGCATTTT. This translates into CASSIRGNQPQHF.

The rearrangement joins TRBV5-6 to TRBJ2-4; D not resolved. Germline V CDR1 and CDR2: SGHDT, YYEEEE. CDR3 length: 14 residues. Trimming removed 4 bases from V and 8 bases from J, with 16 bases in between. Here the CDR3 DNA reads TGTGCCAGCAGCCCCGTTGGCAGCCCGGACATTCAGTACTTC. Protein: CASSPVGSPDIQYF.

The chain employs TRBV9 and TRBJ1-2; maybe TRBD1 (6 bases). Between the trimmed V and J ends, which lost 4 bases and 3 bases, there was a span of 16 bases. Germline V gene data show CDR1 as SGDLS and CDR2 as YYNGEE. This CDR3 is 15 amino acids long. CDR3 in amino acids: CASSTGIGEYYGYTF. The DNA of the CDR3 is TGTGCCAGCAGCACAGGGATAGGGGAATACTATGGCTACACCTTC.

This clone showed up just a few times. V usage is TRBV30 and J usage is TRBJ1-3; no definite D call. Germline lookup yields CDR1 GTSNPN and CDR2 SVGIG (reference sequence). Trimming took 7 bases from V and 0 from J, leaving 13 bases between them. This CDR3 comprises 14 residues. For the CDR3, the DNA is TGTGCCTCGAAACCGACCGTCTCTGGAAACACCATATATTTT. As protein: CASKPTVSGNTIYF.

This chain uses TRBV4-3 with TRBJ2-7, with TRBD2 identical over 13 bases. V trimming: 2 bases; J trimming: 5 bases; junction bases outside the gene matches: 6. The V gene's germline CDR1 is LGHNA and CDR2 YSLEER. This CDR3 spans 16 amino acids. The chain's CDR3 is CASSQTSGRAFHEQYF. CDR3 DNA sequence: TGCGCCAGCAGCCAAACTAGCGGGAGGGCCTTCCACGAGCAGTACTTC.

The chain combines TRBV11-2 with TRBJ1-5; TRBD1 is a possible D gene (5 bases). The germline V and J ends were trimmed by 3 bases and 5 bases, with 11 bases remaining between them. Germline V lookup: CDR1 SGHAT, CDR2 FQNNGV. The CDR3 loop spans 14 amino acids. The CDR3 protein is CASSFRQTDQPQHF. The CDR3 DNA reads TGTGCCAGCAGCTTTCGGCAGACAGATCAGCCCCAGCATTTT.

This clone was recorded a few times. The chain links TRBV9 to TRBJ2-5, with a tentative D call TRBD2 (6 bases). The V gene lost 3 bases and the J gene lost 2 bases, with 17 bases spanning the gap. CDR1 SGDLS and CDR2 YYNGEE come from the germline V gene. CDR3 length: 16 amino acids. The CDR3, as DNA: TGTGCCAGCAGCGCTGGGGGGAGCGGAACGCAAGAGACCCAGTACTTC. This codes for CASSAGGSGTQETQYF. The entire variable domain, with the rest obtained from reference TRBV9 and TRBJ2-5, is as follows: DSGVTQTPKHLITATGQRVTLRCSPRSGDLSVYWYQQSLDQGLQFLIQYYNGEERAKGNILERFSAQQFPDLHSELNLSSLELGDSALYFCASSAGGSGTQETQYFGPGTRLLVL.

The CDR3 nucleotides are TGTGCCAGCAGTTCCAATCGACAGGGGAACTATGGCTACACCTTC. Amino acids: CASSSNRQGNYGYTF. The chain is built from TRBV6-5 and TRBJ1-2, with 8 bases that match TRBD1. Germline-derived CDR1 and CDR2 are MNHEY and SVGAGI. V lost 4 bases to trimming and J lost 2 bases; unmatched junction nucleotides: 6. The CDR3 extends over 15 amino acids.